This TCR beta chain was captured in a study of blood T cell repertoires in COVID-19. Study details: Material from acute and convalescent COVID-19 was sourced from the United States, Italy and Spain. Sources were T cells, B-cell-depleted T cells, or PBMCs; the material itself was cDNA or gDNA.

Remarks on this clone: A read error may produce the germline difference seen at one junction end.

One Seattle source followed patients from active infection through their disease course. The CDR3 is 12 residues long. Germline CDR1 is MNHEY and CDR2 is SVGAGI. Produced via immunoSEQ multiplex PCR; TCRdb's table is partial and in-frame only. This sample has roughly 290,000 clones, with approximately 86% found just once. Specimen: peripheral blood. This TCR derives from a human donor with COVID-19, enrolled during active disease. The donor label of this sample is uncertain. The V gene is TRBV6-5, the J gene TRBJ2-7; 9 positions match TRBD1. DNA of the CDR3: TGTGCCAGCAGTTACCCGACAGGGGGGAGGGCTTTC. This translates into CASSYPTGGRAF.